The clone carrying this TCR beta chain was observed a handful of times. The CDR3 is 16 amino acids. The germline gives CDR1 SGDLS, CDR2 YYNGEE. V trimming: 3 bases; J trimming: 3 bases; junction bases outside the gene matches: 9. This specimen belongs to a study of blood T cell repertoires in COVID-19. Grouping used clinical history reported by participants in a survey and questionnaire. TCRdb's copy holds only in-frame clones and misses some; the assay was immunoSEQ multiplex PCR. Of approximately 250,000 clones in the sample, over 75% are singletons; the top ten hold around 1%. The sequenced sample consisted of PBMCs or T cells enriched from blood (not recorded which). The chain links TRBV9 to TRBJ2-7; TRBD1 matches 10 bases. The TCR originated in a woman aged 25 to 39 who had recovered from COVID-19. The CDR3 region is CASSGLPGQGFYEQYF. The CDR3 region has the DNA TGTGCCAGCAGCGGACTACCGGGACAGGGGTTCTACGAGCAGTACTTC.